What follows are 24 T cell receptor beta chains derived from one specimen sequenced in a study of T-cell reconstitution after alpha-beta-depleted transplantation in children. Unique molecular identifiers tagged the TCRbeta library. Each CDR3 protein is one row after TCRdb ran MiXCR on the PCR reads. In the table there are 200,000 to 250,000 distinct CDR3 sequences, roughly 8% of which are singletons. The sequencing used PBMCs, mostly from graft donor cells, collected 180 days after TCRalphabeta/CD19-depleted stem cell transplant. The receptors originated from a male patient between 10 and 17 years old who had a stem cell transplant for acute lymphoblastic leukemia, so the T cells may come from the graft donor.

This clonotype was counted between two and nine times. The rearrangement links TRBV9 to TRBJ1-2; a weak D match, TRBD1 (6 bases). This CDR3 comprises 14 residues. Germline V CDR1 and CDR2: SGDLS, YYNGEE. V dropped 2 bases and J dropped 8 bases, with 16 bases sitting between them. The CDR3 region is CASSVETGGGGYTF. The CDR3 bases are TGTGCCAGCAGCGTGGAGACAGGCGGCGGAGGCTACACCTTC.

The sample holds many counts of this clonotype. The J gene is TRBJ1-1, the V gene TRBV28, with a weak D call TRBD1 (5 bases). Trimming stripped 6 bases from V and 8 bases from J, with 22 bases between. The CDR3 spans 15 residues. From germline, CDR1 is MDHEN and CDR2 SYDVKM. The chain's CDR3 is CASRQGGGTRVEAFF. The CDR3 nucleotides are TGTGCCAGCAGGCAGGGAGGTGGCACCCGCGTAGAAGCTTTCTTT.

This clonotype was observed a handful of times. This sequence joins TRBV19 and TRBJ2-1; 13 nucleotides line up with TRBD2. Trimming removed 4 bases from V and 9 bases from J; junction bases left unmatched: 9. Germline V gene data show CDR1 as LNHDA and CDR2 as SQIVND (reference sequence). The CDR3 has 16 residues. CDR3 in amino acids: CASSSLLAGGPGEQFF. The CDR3 coding sequence is TGTGCCAGTAGTAGTCTACTAGCGGGAGGGCCGGGTGAGCAGTTCTTC. The full variable domain, its missing parts supplied by reference TRBV19 and TRBJ2-1, is DGGITQSPKYLFRKEGQNVTLSCEQNLNHDAMYWYRQDPGQGLRLIYYSQIVNDFQKGDIAEGYSVSREKKESFPLTVTSAQKNPTAFYLCASSSLLAGGPGEQFFGPGTRLTVL.

Many counts were recorded for this clonotype. The chain has TRBV7-9 and TRBJ1-1; D is ambiguous. Germline V gene lookup returns CDR1 SEHNR and CDR2 FQNEAQ (reference sequence). The CDR3 contains 15 residues. V lost 5 bases and J lost 8, with 21 bases in between. The CDR3 spells CASSPDYPSTREAFF. In DNA, the CDR3 is TGTGCCAGCAGCCCGGATTATCCCTCAACTAGGGAAGCTTTCTTT.

This clonotype appeared a few times. J is TRBJ1-1 and V is TRBV28; D is uncertain. This CDR3 has 14 residues. The V gene's germline CDR1 is MDHEN and CDR2 SYDVKM. V was clipped by 7 bases and J by 1 base, with 13 bases between them. The CDR3 sequence: CASTYGARNTEAFF. The CDR3 DNA reads as TGTGCCAGCACCTATGGCGCCAGGAACACTGAAGCTTTCTTT.

This clonotype was observed many times. The gene calls are TRBV18 and TRBJ1-6; the D is unclear. The ends were cut back, 2 bases at V and 6 bases at J, with 5 bases in the middle. The germline V gene has CDR1 KGHSH and CDR2 LQKENI. The CDR3 length is 13 residues. The CDR3 DNA reads as TGTGCCAGCTCACCAGGGGTTAATTCACCCCTCCACTTT. Translation gives CASSPGVNSPLHF.

This clonotype was picked up many times. This chain uses TRBV28 with TRBJ1-5; 8 bases match TRBD1. Trimming cost V 8 bases and J 1 base; bases outside gene matches: 10. Per germline, CDR1 MDHEN and CDR2 SYDVKM. The CDR3 is 16 residues long. The DNA for the CDR3 is TGTGCCAGCGGGGCCCACGACAGGGGAAGCAATCAGCCCCAGCATTTT. Translation gives CASGAHDRGSNQPQHF.

There are many counts of this clonotype. J is TRBJ2-5 and V is TRBV7-9; tentatively, D is TRBD2 (7 bases). The germline V and J ends were trimmed by 5 bases and 4 bases, with 20 bases remaining between them. CDR3 size: 16 residues. The germline CDR1 and CDR2 sequences are SEHNR and FQNEAQ (reference sequence). CDR3: CASSLDGGAPRETQYF. The CDR3 DNA reads as TGTGCCAGCAGCCTCGATGGGGGGGCGCCGCGAGAGACCCAGTACTTC.

The rearrangement links TRBV13 to TRBJ2-7; 10 nucleotides align to TRBD2. Germline CDR1 is PRHDT and CDR2 is FYEKMQ (reference sequence). The CDR3 spans 14 residues. Unmatched junction bases numbered 5, after V lost 5 bases and J lost 4 bases. The CDR3 loop reads CASSPSGSRYEQYF. CDR3 sequence (DNA): TGTGCCAGCAGCCCTAGCGGGAGTAGGTACGAGCAGTACTTC. The whole variable domain, remainder taken from reference TRBV13 and TRBJ2-7, is AAGVIQSPRHLIKEKRETATLKCYPIPRHDTVYWYQQGPGQDPQFLISFYEKMQSDKGSIPDRFSAQQFSDYHSELNMSSLELGDSALYFCASSPSGSRYEQYFGPGTRLTVT.

This clonotype has at least ten counts. The chain combines TRBV7-2 with TRBJ1-1, with D perhaps matching TRBD1 (5 bases). The CDR3 sequence is 15 residues long. CDR1 and CDR2 from the germline V gene are SGHTA and FQGNSA. V was clipped by 5 bases and J by 6 bases, with 19 bases between them. The CDR3 DNA reads TGTGCCAGCAGCCCAGGCTGGATCAGGGCTCCTGAAGCTTTCTTT. It translates to CASSPGWIRAPEAFF.

This clonotype was counted many times. This chain links TRBV28 with TRBJ1-2, with TRBD1 as a possible D gene (6 bases). Germline CDR1 MDHEN, CDR2 SYDVKM. This CDR3 has 13 amino acids. The germline V and J ends were trimmed by 6 bases and 7 bases, with 15 bases remaining between them. The CDR3 DNA follows: TGTGCCAGCAGATCCTCAGGGGATACTGGCTACACCTTC. It yields the protein CASRSSGDTGYTF.

This clonotype came up many times. CDR3 nucleotides: TGTGCCAGCAGTTCCCCCATTTACGAGCAGTACTTC. Translating gives CASSSPIYEQYF. The chain carries TRBV28 and TRBJ2-7, with no clear D. CDR3 length equals 12 residues. The germline CDR1 and CDR2 sequences are MDHEN and SYDVKM. Trimming cost V 4 bases and J 4 bases, with 8 bases left between them.

Ten or more counts support this clonotype. This sequence joins TRBV20-1 and TRBJ1-2, with D possibly being TRBD1 (5 bases). The CDR3 sequence is 13 residues long. With 3 bases removed from V and 3 bases from J, the gap between germline ends came to 11 bases. Germline lookup yields CDR1 DFQATT and CDR2 SNEGSKA (reference sequence). This CDR3 reads CSAREDTHYGYTF. The CDR3, as DNA: TGCAGTGCTAGGGAGGACACCCACTATGGCTACACCTTC.

The chain joins TRBV12-3 or TRBV12-4 to TRBJ2-2; TRBD2 matches at 13 bases. V was pared by 11 bases and J by 2 bases, with 14 bases of the junction left unmatched. This CDR3 spans 18 amino acids. CDR3 in amino acids: CAFSPRLAGGSNTGELFF. The CDR3 coding sequence is TGTGCCTTCAGTCCCCGACTAGCGGGAGGATCTAACACCGGGGAGCTGTTTTTT.

The table lists this clonotype with many counts. The chain uses TRBV7-9 and TRBJ2-7; 8 bases agree with TRBD2. The V segment lost 6 bases and the J segment 3 bases; nucleotides outside the gene matches: 7. Germline CDR1 reads SEHNR; CDR2 reads FQNEAQ (reference sequence). The CDR3 loop spans 14 amino acids. The CDR3 here is CASSRGGGHYEQYF. The CDR3 DNA sequence: TGTGCCAGCAGTCGGGGCGGGGGGCACTACGAGCAGTACTTC. The full variable domain, with the rest looked up from reference TRBV7-9 and TRBJ2-7, is DTGVSQNPRHKITKRGQNVTFRCDPISEHNRLYWYRQTLGQGPEFLTYFQNEAQLEKSRLLSDRFSAERPKGSFSTLEIQRTEQGDSAMYLCASSRGGGHYEQYFGPGTRLTVT.

This clonotype was observed many times. The chain has TRBV7-9 and TRBJ2-7, with 10 bases identical to TRBD1. The CDR3 runs 14 residues. Germline CDR1 is SEHNR and CDR2 is FQNEAQ (reference sequence). The ends lost 5 bases at V and 7 bases at J; junction bases unmatched: 8. The CDR3 reads CASSAGQGFREQYF. DNA for the CDR3: TGTGCCAGCAGCGCGGGACAGGGGTTTAGGGAGCAGTACTTC.

On this clonotype itself: A much larger clone lies a single base off, so this may be a read error. The chain couples TRBV2 to TRBJ2-7, with 9 positions matching TRBD1. The germline gives CDR1 SNHLY, CDR2 FYNNEI. This CDR3 spans 14 amino acids. J gave up 1 base and V 6 bases, and 4 bases lay outside the gene matches. Here the CDR3 reads CASRRDRASYEQYF. CDR3 coding DNA: TGTGCCAGCAGGAGGGACAGGGCGTCCTACGAGCAGTACTTC.

This clonotype has ten or more counts. The chain couples TRBV4-3 to TRBJ1-1; D is uncertain. The length of the CDR3 is 16 residues. V lost 0 bases to trimming and J lost 0 bases, with 11 bases between them. The germline CDR1 and CDR2 sequences are LGHNA and YSLEER. In DNA form, the CDR3 reads TGCGCCAGCAGCCAAGATGAGGCGAGGATGAACACTGAAGCTTTCTTT. Its translation: CASSQDEARMNTEAFF.

This clonotype has at least ten counts. This chain connects TRBV12-3 or TRBV12-4 to TRBJ2-3; possibly TRBD2 for D (6 bases). The CDR3 is 14 amino acids. Trimming left V 3 bases short and J 3 bases short, with 10 bases between. The CDR3 DNA follows: TGTGCCAGCAGTTTCCTGGCGGGAACAGATACGCAGTATTTT. Translation: CASSFLAGTDTQYF.

This clonotype was seen at least ten times. The CDR3: CASSADFLGYTF. CDR3 DNA sequence: TGTGCCAGCAGTGCAGATTTCTTGGGCTACACCTTC. V and J are TRBV27 and TRBJ1-2; D not certain. The CDR3 contains 12 residues. Germline CDR1 reads MNHEY; CDR2 reads SMNVEV (reference sequence). Deletions cut 5 bases from V and 8 bases from J, with 12 bases between.

This clonotype appeared many times. This chain connects TRBV3-1 to TRBJ1-1; D uncertain. Germline V gives CDR1 LGHDT, CDR2 YNNKEL (reference sequence). The CDR3 loop spans 12 amino acids. Trimming left V 4 bases short and J 4 bases short, with 7 bases between. The DNA for the CDR3 is TGTGCCAGCAGCCGGGTTGCCACTGAAGCTTTCTTT. Protein: CASSRVATEAFF.

This clonotype was observed at least ten times. The chain recombines TRBV9 with TRBJ2-1; D is uncertain. Germline loops: CDR1 SGDLS, CDR2 YYNGEE. The CDR3 runs to 12 residues. V lost 0 bases and J 7 bases, leaving 5 bases between the germline ends. The DNA of the CDR3 is TGTGCCAGCAGCGTAGAGGGTAATGAGCAGTTCTTC. This encodes CASSVEGNEQFF.

This clonotype was counted at least ten times. The chain joins TRBV6-1 to TRBJ1-1; D possibly corresponds to TRBD1 (5 bases). Germline V gives CDR1 MNHNS, CDR2 SASEGT. With 5 bases removed from V and 6 bases from J, the gap between germline ends came to 19 bases. The CDR3 contains 15 residues. The CDR3 bases are TGTGCCAGCAGTCCCCGGGCCTTAATGGGGGCTGAAGCTTTCTTT. This translates into CASSPRALMGAEAFF.

This clonotype was recorded many times. V and J are TRBV20-1 and TRBJ2-2; TRBD2 matches at 12 bases. The germline V gene has CDR1 DFQATT and CDR2 SNEGSKA (reference sequence). The CDR3 runs 18 residues. The V gene end was trimmed by 2 bases and the J gene end by 0 bases; junction bases not matched to a gene: 7. CDR3 amino acids: CSARRVPSGGANTGELFF. In nucleotides, the CDR3 is TGCAGTGCTAGAAGGGTTCCTAGCGGGGGGGCGAACACCGGGGAGCTGTTTTTT.